The 26 T cell receptor beta chains presented below share a single source sample, sequenced in a study of blood T cell repertoires in COVID-19. Method: immunoSEQ multiplex PCR; TCRdb's copy keeps in-frame clones and lacks some. Of 20,000 or so clones in the sample, 80% to 90% were seen once. Sequencing was carried out using peripheral blood. These receptors all stem from a woman of 80 years or more with active or convalescent COVID-19.

The chain carries TRBV7-9 and TRBJ2-6; a possible D gene is TRBD1 (6 bases). CDR3 length equals 16 residues. Germline values: CDR1 SEHNR, CDR2 FQNEAQ (reference sequence). V was trimmed by 4 bases and J by 0 bases, leaving 10 bases between them. The CDR3 loop reads CASSSGHGSGANVLTF. CDR3 DNA sequence: TGTGCCAGCAGCTCGGGACATGGCTCTGGGGCCAACGTCCTGACTTTC.

The chain has TRBV9 and TRBJ1-5; D unclear. This CDR3 region has 15 residues. Germline V lookup: CDR1 SGDLS, CDR2 YYNGEE. With 0 bases removed from V and 1 base from J, the gap between germline ends came to 8 bases. CDR3 region: CASSVGLSSNQPQHF. The CDR3 nucleotides read TGTGCCAGCAGCGTAGGACTTTCCAGCAATCAGCCCCAGCATTTT.

A single count supports this clone. The CDR3 coding sequence is TGCAGCGTTGGGCCCTCGGGAAATGAAAAACTGTTTTTT. Residues: CSVGPSGNEKLFF. The rearrangement links TRBV29-1 to TRBJ1-4; D remains unclear. V dropped 4 bases and J dropped 5 bases, with 11 bases sitting between them. Germline V lookup: CDR1 SQVTM, CDR2 ANQGSEA. The CDR3 covers 13 residues.

This clone was seen once. This chain links TRBV4-2 with TRBJ2-7; D is possibly TRBD1 (6 bases). This CDR3 contains 14 residues. Germline loops: CDR1 LGHNA, CDR2 YNFKEQ. Trimming removed 4 bases at V and 4 bases at J, with 14 bases between. The CDR3: CASSRQGLGYEQYF. CDR3 bases: TGTGCCAGCAGCCGCCAGGGGTTGGGGTACGAGCAGTACTTC.

This clone appeared once. The chain is built from TRBV19 and TRBJ1-4; TRBD1 might be the D (5 bases). V was pared by 5 bases and J by 5 bases, with 18 bases between. The germline gives CDR1 LNHDA, CDR2 SQIVND (reference sequence). The CDR3 has 16 residues. This chain's CDR3 is CASSVISGLTNEKLFF. The CDR3 DNA reads as TGTGCCAGTAGTGTAATTTCGGGACTGACGAATGAAAAACTGTTTTTT.

The rearrangement uses TRBV24-1 and TRBJ2-3; tentative D call: TRBD1 (6 bases). V was shortened by 5 bases and J by 0 bases, with 17 bases between the two germline ends. From germline, CDR1 is KGHDR and CDR2 SFDVKD. The CDR3 is 17 residues long. CDR3 sequence (DNA): TGTGCCACCAGTGTGGGAACAGGGTTTTCTAGCACAGATACGCAGTATTTT. Translating gives CATSVGTGFSSTDTQYF.

CDR3 DNA: TGTGCCAGTAGTATCGGGTACAGGCTACAAGAGACCCAGTACTTC. Amino acid sequence: CASSIGYRLQETQYF. J is TRBJ2-5 and V is TRBV19; a weak D match, TRBD1 (5 bases). The CDR3 runs to 15 residues. The V end lost 3 bases, the J end lost 2 bases, and 13 bases lay between the germline ends. Germline V CDR1 and CDR2: LNHDA, SQIVND (reference sequence).

The V call is TRBV5-5, the J call TRBJ1-6, with 12 bases matching TRBD1. Unmatched junction bases numbered 12, after V lost 3 bases and J lost 5 bases. Per germline, CDR1 SGHKS and CDR2 YYEKEE (reference sequence). CDR3 length: 19 residues. CDR3 nucleotide sequence: TGTGCCAGCAGCTACGGGACAGGGGGCGAGAAGGAAAATAATTCACCCCTCCACTTT. Protein: CASSYGTGGEKENNSPLHF. Combining the CDR3 with reference TRBV5-5 and TRBJ1-6 gives the whole variable domain DAGVTQSPTHLIKTRGQQVTLRCSPISGHKSVSWYQQVLGQGPQFIFQYYEKEERGRGNFPDRFSARQFPNYSSELNVNALLLGDSALYLCASSYGTGGEKENNSPLHFGNGTRLTVT.

V gene TRBV5-8 combines with J gene TRBJ1-1; 7 bases match TRBD1. Looked up from germline, CDR1 is SGHTS and CDR2 is YDEGEE. This CDR3 is built from 17 residues. With V trimmed by 4 bases and J by 0 bases, 12 bases remained unmatched. The CDR3 loop is CASSVLRSGQLNTEAFF. CDR3 nucleotides: TGTGCCAGCAGCGTGCTCCGATCGGGACAGCTGAACACTGAAGCTTTCTTT. The whole variable domain, filled in from reference TRBV5-8 and TRBJ1-1, reads EAGVTQSPTHLIKTRGQQATLRCSPISGHTSVYWYQQALGLGLQFLLWYDEGEERNRGNFPPRFSGRQFPNYSSELNVNALELEDSALYLCASSVLRSGQLNTEAFFGQGTRLTVV.

The chain recombines TRBV5-1 with TRBJ2-5; the match to TRBD2 covers 9 bases. Germline CDR1 SGHRS, CDR2 YFSETQ. The length of the CDR3 is 16 residues. Trimming took 4 bases from V and 5 from J; bases not matched to a gene: 12. The CDR3 loop is CASSRGTSRMGETQYF. CDR3 in DNA: TGCGCCAGCAGCAGAGGGACTAGCCGGATGGGGGAGACCCAGTACTTC.

This chain connects TRBV28 to TRBJ2-3; 9 bases agree with TRBD2. This CDR3 comprises 14 residues. CDR1 and CDR2 (germline): MDHEN, SYDVKM. Trimming took 6 bases from V and 2 from J; bases not matched to a gene: 3. DNA for the CDR3: TGTGCCAGCAGCAGCGGGGGGCCCACAGATACGCAGTATTTT. It yields the protein CASSSGGPTDTQYF. The variable domain in full, completed from reference TRBV28 and TRBJ2-3, reads DVKVTQSSRYLVKRTGEKVFLECVQDMDHENMFWYRQDPGLGLRLIYFSYDVKMKEKGDIPEGYSVSREKKERFSLILESASTNQTSMYLCASSSGGPTDTQYFGPGTRLTVL.

This chain links TRBV11-2 with TRBJ2-1, with unresolved D. The CDR3 has 13 amino acids. V was shortened by 1 base and J by 3 bases, with 4 bases between the two germline ends. Germline-derived CDR1 and CDR2 are SGHAT and FQNNGV. DNA for the CDR3: TGTGCCAGCAGCTTAGCGTACTACAATGAGCAGTTCTTC. Protein: CASSLAYYNEQFF.

V is TRBV7-2 and J is TRBJ1-1; weak D call: TRBD1 (5 bases). Trimming cost V 3 bases and J 11 bases, with 16 bases left between them. Germline values: CDR1 SGHTA, CDR2 FQGNSA. This CDR3 spans 13 amino acids. The CDR3 sequence is CASSFGRESRAFF. DNA of the CDR3: TGTGCCAGCAGCTTTGGCAGGGAATCGAGGGCTTTCTTT.

CDR3 residues: CASSNLGPYGYTF. The CDR3 DNA reads as TGTGCCAGCAGCAACTTGGGCCCCTATGGCTACACCTTC. This sequence joins TRBV2 and TRBJ1-2; D gene uncertain. CDR1 and CDR2 (germline): SNHLY, FYNNEI. The CDR3 loop spans 13 amino acids. Trimming cost V 6 bases and J 4 bases, with 12 bases left between them. The whole variable domain, remainder taken from reference TRBV2 and TRBJ1-2, is EPEVTQTPSHQVTQMGQEVILRCVPISNHLYFYWYRQILGQKVEFLVSFYNNEISEKSEIFDDQFSVERPDGSNFTLKIRSTKLEDSAMYFCASSNLGPYGYTFGSGTRLTVV.

This CDR3 is CASSVGVYNEQFF. The CDR3 DNA reads as TGTGCCAGTAGTGTCGGTGTATACAATGAGCAGTTCTTC. This chain uses TRBV19 with TRBJ2-1; D is uncertain. Deletions cut 5 bases from V and 4 bases from J, with 9 bases between. The CDR3 contains 13 residues. CDR1 is LNHDA and CDR2 is SQIVND in the germline V gene (reference sequence). Supplemented by reference TRBV19 and TRBJ2-1, the full variable domain reads DGGITQSPKYLFRKEGQNVTLSCEQNLNHDAMYWYRQDPGQGLRLIYYSQIVNDFQKGDIAEGYSVSREKKESFPLTVTSAQKNPTAFYLCASSVGVYNEQFFGPGTRLTVL.

The rearrangement links TRBV9 to TRBJ2-1; 11 bases agree with TRBD2. Trimming cost V 2 bases and J 9 bases; bases outside gene matches: 1. The CDR3 spans 13 residues. Germline assignment: CDR1 SGDLS and CDR2 YYNGEE. As DNA, the CDR3 is TGTGCCAGCAGCGTTAGCGGGAGGGCTGAGCAGTTCTTC. This encodes CASSVSGRAEQFF.

This clone was seen a single time. The rearrangement links TRBV6-5 to TRBJ1-4, with D possibly TRBD1 on 6 matching bases. Germline CDR1 is MNHEY and CDR2 is SVGAGI. V was clipped by 2 bases and J by 10 bases, with 14 bases between them. There are 14 residues in the CDR3. The CDR3 sequence: CASSYTNREGKLFF. Here the CDR3 DNA reads TGTGCCAGCAGTTACACCAACAGGGAGGGAAAACTGTTTTTT.

J is TRBJ1-5 and V is TRBV4-1, with D tentatively TRBD1 (5 bases). Germline CDR1 MGHRA, CDR2 YSYEKL. The CDR3 contains 17 residues. V was pared by 1 base and J by 1 base, with 14 bases between. CDR3 sequence: CASSQGGWGVSNQPQHF. The CDR3 DNA sequence: TGCGCCAGCAGCCAAGGAGGGTGGGGGGTGAGCAATCAGCCCCAGCATTTT.

The rearrangement uses TRBV5-4 and TRBJ2-3, with D unclear. The CDR3 loop spans 13 amino acids. V lost 7 bases and J lost 3, with 12 bases in between. The V gene's germline CDR1 is SGHNT and CDR2 YYREEE (reference sequence). CDR3 protein: CASLLTGTDTQYF. Here the CDR3 DNA reads TGTGCCAGCTTACTTACCGGGACAGATACGCAGTATTTT.

This chain links TRBV27 with TRBJ2-1; 7 bases are shared with TRBD2. The CDR3 is made up of 22 amino acids. The trim removed 3 bases at V and 0 bases at J, leaving 23 bases unmatched. The germline V gene has CDR1 MNHEY and CDR2 SMNVEV (reference sequence). CDR3 loop: CASSLGLKRGSRSGGSYNEQFF. In DNA, the CDR3 is TGTGCCAGCAGTTTGGGCTTGAAGCGGGGCTCAAGGTCGGGGGGCTCCTACAATGAGCAGTTCTTC.

The genes are TRBV11-2 and TRBJ2-7, with 8 bases lining up with TRBD2. With V trimmed by 7 bases and J by 5 bases, 13 bases remained unmatched. Per the germline V gene, CDR1 is SGHAT and CDR2 is FQNNGV. The CDR3 spans 15 residues. The chain's CDR3 is CASTHPGRGDNEQYF. Here the CDR3 DNA reads TGTGCCAGCACCCATCCCGGGAGGGGTGACAACGAGCAGTACTTC.

This clone was seen a handful of times. The V gene is TRBV5-5, the J gene TRBJ2-3, with 11 bases identical to TRBD2. The ends lost 2 bases at V and 6 bases at J; junction bases unmatched: 5. The CDR3 runs 15 residues. Germline values: CDR1 SGHKS, CDR2 YYEKEE (reference sequence). CDR3 DNA sequence: TGTGCCAGCAGCTTTTTAGCGGGGGGGCAGGATACGCAGTATTTT. It is translated as CASSFLAGGQDTQYF.

The chain combines TRBV5-1 with TRBJ2-4, with TRBD2 identical over 8 bases. The CDR3 is 16 amino acids. The germline CDR1 and CDR2 sequences are SGHRS and YFSETQ. Germline trimming cut 4 bases from V and 5 bases from J; bases unmatched to any gene: 11. This chain's CDR3 is CASSQPSGGAENIQYF. CDR3 sequence (DNA): TGCGCCAGCAGCCAACCGAGCGGGGGCGCAGAAAACATTCAGTACTTC. The whole variable domain, remainder taken from reference TRBV5-1 and TRBJ2-4, is KAGVTQTPRYLIKTRGQQVTLSCSPISGHRSVSWYQQTPGQGLQFLFEYFSETQRNKGNFPGRFSGRQFSNSRSEMNVSTLELGDSALYLCASSQPSGGAENIQYFGAGTRLSVL.

This CDR3 reads CASSSSLGGKVANYGYTF. Written as DNA, the CDR3 is TGTGCCAGCAGTTCCTCGCTCGGCGGCAAGGTCGCTAACTATGGCTACACCTTC. The J gene is TRBJ1-2, the V gene TRBV27; D not resolved. The V and J ends lost 4 bases and 0 bases respectively, with 21 bases between them. Germline assignment: CDR1 MNHEY and CDR2 SMNVEV (reference sequence). This CDR3 contains 18 residues.

The rearrangement uses TRBV18 and TRBJ1-2; TRBD1 might be the D (6 bases). The V gene lost 0 bases and the J gene lost 7 bases, with 18 bases spanning the gap. The CDR3 loop spans 16 amino acids. Germline V gene sequence: CDR1 KGHSH, CDR2 LQKENI. Here the CDR3 DNA reads TGTGCCAGCTCACCACCGGGGCAGGGGAGTCTGTCTGGCTACACCTTC. It encodes CASSPPGQGSLSGYTF. Looking up the rest from reference TRBV18 and TRBJ1-2 gives the full variable domain: NAGVMQNPRHLVRRRGQEARLRCSPMKGHSHVYWYRQLPEEGLKFMVYLQKENIIDESGMPKERFSAEFPKEGPSILRIQQVVRGDSAAYFCASSPPGQGSLSGYTFGSGTRLTVV.

This chain links TRBV11-2 with TRBJ2-2, with D possibly TRBD2 on 6 matching bases. The length of the CDR3 is 15 residues. The germline gives CDR1 SGHAT, CDR2 FQNNGV. The V gene lost 8 bases and the J gene lost 1 base, with 14 bases spanning the gap. CDR3 in amino acids: CASYFTEGNTGELFF. The CDR3 nucleotides are TGTGCCAGCTATTTTACGGAGGGGAACACCGGGGAGCTGTTTTTT.